Shown below are 15 T cell receptor beta chains from a single sample sequenced in a study of blood T cell repertoires in COVID-19. Libraries were prepared by immunoSEQ multiplex PCR; TCRdb keeps only in-frame clonotypes and omits some of them. The repertoire includes about 210,000 clones, about 90% of them detected once, and approximately 1.2% sits in the top ten. Input material: peripheral blood. These receptors all stem from a man younger than 40 with acute or convalescent COVID-19.

This clone has a single count. This chain connects TRBV5-4 to TRBJ2-2, with D perhaps matching TRBD1 (6 bases). The CDR3 consists of 15 residues. Trimming cost V 5 bases and J 2 bases, with 13 bases left between them. CDR1 and CDR2 from the germline V gene are SGHNT and YYREEE (reference sequence). DNA for the CDR3: TGTGCCAGCAGGTCTTCCGGGACAAACACCGGGGAGCTGTTTTTT. This encodes CASRSSGTNTGELFF.

This sequence joins TRBV5-6 and TRBJ2-2; tentatively, D is TRBD1 (5 bases). From germline, CDR1 is SGHDT and CDR2 YYEEEE. The CDR3 is 14 residues long. Trimming pared 1 base from V and 6 bases from J, leaving 10 bases between. Written as DNA, the CDR3 is TGTGCCAGCAGCTTGTTGTCCAGGGCCGGGGAGCTGTTTTTT. Translating gives CASSLLSRAGELFF.

The genes are TRBV2 and TRBJ2-5; no reliable D call. This CDR3 comprises 11 residues. From germline, CDR1 is SNHLY and CDR2 FYNNEI. V was clipped by 7 bases and J by 4 bases, with 7 bases between them. CDR3 amino acids: CASKLGETQYF. CDR3 nucleotides: TGTGCCAGCAAGCTTGGAGAGACCCAGTACTTC. The full variable domain, completed using reference TRBV2 and TRBJ2-5, is EPEVTQTPSHQVTQMGQEVILRCVPISNHLYFYWYRQILGQKVEFLVSFYNNEISEKSEIFDDQFSVERPDGSNFTLKIRSTKLEDSAMYFCASKLGETQYFGPGTRLLVL.

The chain employs TRBV5-1 and TRBJ2-5; D is possibly TRBD2 (5 bases). Between the trimmed V and J ends, which lost 5 bases and 5 bases, there was a span of 16 bases. The CDR3 spans 14 residues. Germline CDR1 reads SGHRS; CDR2 reads YFSETQ. For the CDR3, the DNA is TGCGCCAGCAGGGAAGGACTTTCTCGGGAGACCCAGTACTTC. Protein sequence: CASREGLSRETQYF.

V usage is TRBV19 and J usage is TRBJ2-6, with D hard to call. The CDR3 has 14 amino acids. CDR1 is LNHDA, CDR2 SQIVND, per germline (reference sequence). Deletions cut 7 bases from V and 2 bases from J, with 9 bases between. The CDR3 region is CASTSRTGANVLTF. In DNA, the CDR3 is TGTGCCAGTACTAGTCGGACTGGGGCCAACGTCCTGACTTTC.

CDR3 bases: TGTGCCAGCAGTTTATATCAGCGGTCGGGCGAGCAGTACTTC. Translated, it gives CASSLYQRSGEQYF. V is TRBV27 and J is TRBJ2-7, with TRBD2 as a possible D gene (5 bases). Between the trimmed V and J ends, which lost 1 base and 6 bases, there was a span of 13 bases. The CDR3 is 14 residues long. CDR1 is MNHEY and CDR2 is SMNVEV in the germline V gene (reference sequence).

The V call is TRBV12-5, the J call TRBJ2-7, with 7 bases lining up with TRBD1. CDR1 and CDR2 from the germline V gene are LGHNT and FRNRAP. Trimming removed 1 base from V and 6 bases from J; junction bases left unmatched: 12. There are 16 residues in the CDR3. The CDR3 spells CASGLASRGGSVEQYF. In DNA, the CDR3 is TGTGCTAGTGGTTTGGCTTCTCGAGGGGGCTCGGTCGAGCAGTACTTC.

In its sample, this clone was seen once. The V call is TRBV19, the J call TRBJ1-3; TRBD1 might be the D (5 bases). The CDR3 sequence is 14 residues long. Germline V gene lookup returns CDR1 LNHDA and CDR2 SQIVND (reference sequence). Deletions cut 6 bases from V and 0 bases from J, with 9 bases between. The CDR3 region is CASRGLHSGNTIYF. CDR3 bases: TGTGCCAGTAGGGGACTGCACTCTGGAAACACCATATATTTT. Looking up the rest from reference TRBV19 and TRBJ1-3 gives the full variable domain: DGGITQSPKYLFRKEGQNVTLSCEQNLNHDAMYWYRQDPGQGLRLIYYSQIVNDFQKGDIAEGYSVSREKKESFPLTVTSAQKNPTAFYLCASRGLHSGNTIYFGEGSWLTVV.

The chain combines TRBV9 with TRBJ1-3; no firm D call. The CDR3 runs 13 residues. Germline V lookup: CDR1 SGDLS, CDR2 YYNGEE. The V gene lost 4 bases and the J gene lost 8 bases, with 13 bases spanning the gap. The CDR3 reads CASSTHTGDTIYF. The DNA for the CDR3 is TGTGCCAGCAGCACCCATACCGGGGACACCATATATTTT.

V gene TRBV6-1 combines with J gene TRBJ1-1; D is possibly TRBD1 (5 bases). From germline, CDR1 is MNHNS and CDR2 SASEGT. V was cut by 1 base and J by 4 bases, with 10 bases left in between. The CDR3 is 14 residues long. Here the CDR3 reads CASSEGGRSTEAFF. The CDR3 region has the DNA TGTGCCAGCAGTGAAGGGGGCCGGTCCACTGAAGCTTTCTTT.

V is TRBV5-1 and J is TRBJ1-2; TRBD1 is a possible D gene (6 bases). V was trimmed by 3 bases and J by 0 bases, leaving 15 bases between them. Germline CDR1 SGHRS, CDR2 YFSETQ. The CDR3 has 16 residues. CDR3 loop: CASSSGQTKSNYGYTF. In nucleotides, the CDR3 is TGCGCCAGCAGCTCAGGACAGACTAAATCTAACTATGGCTACACCTTC.

The rearrangement links TRBV2 to TRBJ1-5, with D unclear. This CDR3 comprises 15 residues. The ends were cut back, 5 bases at V and 0 bases at J, with 11 bases in the middle. Per the germline V gene, CDR1 is SNHLY and CDR2 is FYNNEI. The CDR3: CASSMDGNSNQPQHF. Written as DNA, the CDR3 is TGTGCCAGCAGTATGGACGGGAATAGCAATCAGCCCCAGCATTTT.

The V gene is TRBV19, the J gene TRBJ2-7, with a tentative D call TRBD2 (5 bases). The ends were cut back, 3 bases at V and 0 bases at J, with 12 bases in the middle. This CDR3 has 15 amino acids. Germline values: CDR1 LNHDA, CDR2 SQIVND (reference sequence). CDR3 in amino acids: CASSILAGSSYEQYF. The CDR3 nucleotides read TGTGCCAGTAGTATTCTTGCGGGCAGCTCCTACGAGCAGTACTTC.

The chain carries TRBV7-8 and TRBJ2-5, with 12 bases that match TRBD2. This CDR3 is 16 amino acids long. V shed 5 bases, J shed 2 bases, and the junction held 6 bases outside the gene matches. Germline V lookup: CDR1 SGHVS, CDR2 FQNEAQ. The CDR3 coding sequence is TGTGCCAGCAGCACCAGGACTAGCGGGAATCAAGAGACCCAGTACTTC. Translation gives CASSTRTSGNQETQYF.

This clone was counted once. The rearrangement links TRBV9 to TRBJ1-2, with D unclear. The CDR3 is made up of 14 amino acids. Trimming removed 0 bases at V and 4 bases at J, with 10 bases between. The germline V gene has CDR1 SGDLS and CDR2 YYNGEE. CDR3 loop: CASSVETRSYGYTF. CDR3 coding DNA: TGTGCCAGCAGCGTAGAAACTCGAAGCTATGGCTACACCTTC.